The present T cell receptor (beta chain) was sequenced within a study of T cells in Graves' hyperthyroidism and ophthalmopathy. Uncontrolled infection, other autoimmune disease, pregnancy or lactation led to exclusion. Diagnoses rested on clinical symptoms, serum thyroxine and TRAb, thyroid ultrasound and orbital computed tomography. RNA transcripts served as the template for amplifying TCR beta CDR3 regions. Using the HTBI primer set, a first-round RT-PCR was run on the TCR CDR3. TCRdb redid the calling of the multiplex PCR reads with MiXCR, one entry per CDR3 protein. The table records about 540,000 distinct CDR3 sequences, 46% of them present only once. Specimen: peripheral blood or thyroid tissue (not recorded which). The sequence derives from a woman under 30 with Graves' hyperthyroidism.

DNA of the CDR3: TGTGCCAGCAGCTTAGAGGGGGAGCAGGGCACTGAAGCTTTCTTT. Its protein product is CASSLEGEQGTEAFF. The rearrangement joins TRBV7-3 to TRBJ1-1; D might be TRBD1 (6 bases). Germline V gene lookup returns CDR1 SGHTA and CDR2 FQGTGA. The V gene lost 2 bases and the J gene lost 4 bases, with 14 bases spanning the gap. This CDR3 spans 15 amino acids.